This TCR beta chain was retrieved from a study of beta chain features in type 1 diabetes. Whole-study results and caveats: Shorter templates might be favored by PCR, and equally so in patients and in controls. Still unanswered here is whether HLA type influences TCRB rearrangement.

This clone has more than one count but fewer than ten. What it recognizes is unknown. This CDR3 contains 14 residues. V lost 3 bases and J lost 2; bases outside the gene matches: 1. The V gene's germline CDR1 is SGHTA and CDR2 FQGNSA. Expressed TCRB transcripts were sequenced because the isolated RNA had all been reverse transcribed beforehand. About 3.7 million reads, on average, came from each naive, central memory and regulatory T cell sample. Some clones are missing from TCRdb's copy, which holds only in-frame ones; the method was immunoSEQ multiplex PCR. The table has approximately 380,000 clones, roughly 16% seen once.

Sequenced: naive CD4+ T cells from blood. The receptor comes from a woman under 30 in good health. J is TRBJ1-5 and V is TRBV7-2; TRBD1 agrees at 7 bases. The CDR3 DNA reads as TGTGCCAGCAGCTTGACAGGGCGCAATCAGCCCCAGCATTTT. Amino acids: CASSLTGRNQPQHF. Full variable domain (rest looked up from reference TRBV7-2 and TRBJ1-5): GAGVSQSPSNKVTEKGKDVELRCDPISGHTALYWYRQSLGQGLEFLIYFQGNSAPDKSGLPSDRFSAERTGGSVSTLTIQRTQQEDSAVYLCASSLTGRNQPQHFGDGTRLSIL.